This T cell receptor beta chain was captured by sequencing in a study of blood T cell repertoires in COVID-19. Study overall: Sample material is recorded as cDNA or gDNA derived from T cells, B-cell-depleted T cells, or PBMCs.

Authors' analysis steps: Reference gene primer amplification gave estimated nucleated cell counts. Profiled with immunoSEQ multiplex PCR; TCRdb holds only in-frame clones, not every one. That table is the source of V, J and clone size, and D and trimming were worked out from the DNA. This sample has some 170,000 clones, with about nine tenths found just once. The germline gives CDR1 DFQATT, CDR2 SNEGSKA (reference sequence). V shed 4 bases, J shed 6 bases, and the junction held 3 bases outside the gene matches. The CDR3 sequence is 12 residues long. Sequenced: peripheral blood. The source is a woman aged 55 to 70 who had recovered from COVID-19. V and J are TRBV20-1 and TRBJ1-2; 9 bases map to TRBD1. The CDR3, as DNA: TGCAGTGCTATTGACAGGGGGAATGGCTACACCTTC. It codes for CSAIDRGNGYTF.